This T cell receptor (beta chain) was captured by sequencing in a study of OX40 agonist ivuxolimab in advanced cancers. General observations from the study: There was clonal expansion of CD4+ and CD8+ blood T cells by week 6 at 0.1 to 3.0 mg/kg. The antigens recognized by the expanded peripheral T cells, that is their antigen specificity, were not determined.

This clone was counted between two and nine times. Its antigen is not known. There are 14 residues in the CDR3. The germline V and J ends were trimmed by 0 bases and 1 base, with 7 bases remaining between them. Germline loops: CDR1 SGHRS, CDR2 YFSETQ. Blood draws occurred at baseline, cycle 4 day 1, and cycle 7 day 1. Sequenced by immunoSEQ multiplex PCR; TCRdb stores in-frame clones only, minus some. The profile shows some 100,000 clones, approximately 80% of them singletons. The chain carries TRBV5-1 and TRBJ1-1; no clear D gene. This clonotype originated in an adult with an advanced solid tumor such as melanoma, head and neck, liver or kidney cancer. Specimen: CD4+ or CD8+ T cells sorted from blood, collected in a trial of the OX40 agonist ivuxolimab. The CDR3 sequence is CASSLDRANTEAFF. The CDR3 DNA reads TGCGCCAGCAGCTTGGATCGGGCGAACACTGAAGCTTTCTTT.